This T cell receptor beta chain was documented in a study of regulatory T cells in long-lasting Graves disease. For TCR beta, libraries came from iRepertoire HTBI primers and Arm-PCR of CDR3 regions. MiXCR was run by TCRdb on the multiplex PCR reads, yielding one entry per CDR3 protein. The repertoire has about 540,000 distinct CDR3 sequences, approximately 12% of them found once; the top ten carry more than 8.5%. This clonotype was recorded only once. Germline V gives CDR1 MGHDK, CDR2 SYGVNS. V dropped 4 bases and J dropped 11; count of bases not matched to a gene: 7. The CDR3 is 13 residues long. Time point defined: newly diagnosed GD, antithyroid drugs for less than 3 months. Scientists built the TCR library using RNA that was extracted from PBMCs. This same sample was also taken into another study, of T cells in Graves' hyperthyroidism and ophthalmopathy.

Sequenced here: peripheral blood mononuclear cells (PBMCs), sampled at new diagnosis, from a patient treated with antithyroid drugs. V and J are TRBV25-1 and TRBJ1-1; TRBD1 agrees at 10 bases. This receptor was obtained from a man between 25 and 39 years old with Graves disease. The CDR3 loop reads CASSGQGAGRAFF. CDR3 DNA sequence: TGTGCCAGCAGTGGACAGGGGGCAGGGCGGGCTTTCTTT. The entire variable domain, with the rest obtained from reference TRBV25-1 and TRBJ1-1, is as follows: EADIYQTPRYLVIGTGKKITLECSQTMGHDKMYWYQQDPGMELHLIHYSYGVNSTEKGDLSSESTVSRIRTEHFPLTLESARPSHTSQYLCASSGQGAGRAFFGQGTRLTVV.